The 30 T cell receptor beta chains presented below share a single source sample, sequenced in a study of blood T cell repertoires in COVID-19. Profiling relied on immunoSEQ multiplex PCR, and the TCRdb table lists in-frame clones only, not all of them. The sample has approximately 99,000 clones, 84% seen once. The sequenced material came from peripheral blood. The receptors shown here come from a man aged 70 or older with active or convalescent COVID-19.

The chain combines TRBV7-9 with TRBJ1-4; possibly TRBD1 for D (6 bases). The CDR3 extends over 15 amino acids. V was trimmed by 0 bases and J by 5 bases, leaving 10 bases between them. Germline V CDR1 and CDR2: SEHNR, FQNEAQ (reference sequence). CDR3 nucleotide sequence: TGTGCCAGCAGCTTAGCGGGGGCCGCCAATGAAAAACTGTTTTTT. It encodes CASSLAGAANEKLFF. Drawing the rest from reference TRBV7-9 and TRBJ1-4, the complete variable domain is DTGVSQNPRHKITKRGQNVTFRCDPISEHNRLYWYRQTLGQGPEFLTYFQNEAQLEKSRLLSDRFSAERPKGSFSTLEIQRTEQGDSAMYLCASSLAGAANEKLFFGSGTQLSVL.

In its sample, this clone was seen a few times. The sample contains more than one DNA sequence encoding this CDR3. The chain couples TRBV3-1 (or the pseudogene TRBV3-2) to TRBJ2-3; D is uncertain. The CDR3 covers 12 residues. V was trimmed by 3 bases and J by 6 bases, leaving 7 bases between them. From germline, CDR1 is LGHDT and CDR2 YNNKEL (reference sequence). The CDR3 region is CASSHSPDTQYF. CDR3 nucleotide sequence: TGTGCCAGCAGCCATTCCCCTGATACGCAGTATTTT.

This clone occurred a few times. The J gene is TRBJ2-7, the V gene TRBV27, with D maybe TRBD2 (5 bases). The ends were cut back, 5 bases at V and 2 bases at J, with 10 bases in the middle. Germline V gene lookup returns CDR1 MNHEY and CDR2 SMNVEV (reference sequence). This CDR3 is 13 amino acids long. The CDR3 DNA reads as TGTGCCAGCAGTCCTCGGGAAACCTACGAGCAGTACTTC. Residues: CASSPRETYEQYF.

In nucleotides, the CDR3 is TGTGCCAGCAGTCTACAGGACCGGCTGGTAGCTTTCTTT. Protein sequence: CASSLQDRLVAFF. The chain has TRBV14 and TRBJ1-1; D might be TRBD1 (5 bases). The CDR3 extends over 13 amino acids. V lost 6 bases and J 10 bases, leaving 18 bases between the germline ends. Per germline, CDR1 SGHDN and CDR2 FVKESK.

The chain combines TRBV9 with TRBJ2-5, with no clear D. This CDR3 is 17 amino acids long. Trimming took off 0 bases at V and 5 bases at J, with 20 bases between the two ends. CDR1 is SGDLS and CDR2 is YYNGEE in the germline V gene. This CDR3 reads CASSVVTFNARVETQYF. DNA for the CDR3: TGTGCCAGCAGCGTAGTGACTTTTAATGCTCGCGTCGAGACCCAGTACTTC.

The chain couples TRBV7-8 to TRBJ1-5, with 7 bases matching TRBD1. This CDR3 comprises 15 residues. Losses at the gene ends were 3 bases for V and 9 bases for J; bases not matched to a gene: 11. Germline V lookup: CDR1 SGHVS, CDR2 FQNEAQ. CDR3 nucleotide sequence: TGTGCCAGCAGCTTCGCTGGACAGGTGACAACGCCCCAGCATTTT. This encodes CASSFAGQVTTPQHF.

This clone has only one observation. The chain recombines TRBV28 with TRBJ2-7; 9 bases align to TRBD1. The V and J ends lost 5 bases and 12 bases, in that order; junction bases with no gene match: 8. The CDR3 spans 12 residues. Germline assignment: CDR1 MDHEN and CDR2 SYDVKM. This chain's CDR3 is CASSPGTGRGYF. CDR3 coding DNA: TGTGCCAGCAGTCCTGGGACAGGGCGTGGGTACTTC. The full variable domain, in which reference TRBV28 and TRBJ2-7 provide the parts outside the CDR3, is DVKVTQSSRYLVKRTGEKVFLECVQDMDHENMFWYRQDPGLGLRLIYFSYDVKMKEKGDIPEGYSVSREKKERFSLILESASTNQTSMYLCASSPGTGRGYFGPGTRLTVT.

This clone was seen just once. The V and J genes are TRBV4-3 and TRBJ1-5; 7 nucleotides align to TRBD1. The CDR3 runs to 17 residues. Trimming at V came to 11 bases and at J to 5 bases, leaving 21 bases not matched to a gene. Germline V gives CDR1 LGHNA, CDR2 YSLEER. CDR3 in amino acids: CALPGGTADNNYQPQHF. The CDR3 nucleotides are TGCGCCCTCCCGGGGGGGACAGCCGATAACAATTATCAGCCCCAGCATTTT.

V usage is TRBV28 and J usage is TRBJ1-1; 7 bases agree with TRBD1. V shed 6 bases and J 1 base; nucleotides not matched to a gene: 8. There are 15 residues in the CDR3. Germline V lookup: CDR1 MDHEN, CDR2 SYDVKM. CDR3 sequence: CASSPPTGPNTEAFF. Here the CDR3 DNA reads TGTGCCAGCAGCCCCCCGACAGGGCCGAACACTGAAGCTTTCTTT.

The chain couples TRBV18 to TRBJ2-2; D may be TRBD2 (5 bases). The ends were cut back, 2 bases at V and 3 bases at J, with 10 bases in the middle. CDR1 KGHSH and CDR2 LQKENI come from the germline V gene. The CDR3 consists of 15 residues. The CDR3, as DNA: TGTGCCAGCTCACCAGGACTGGTTTACACCGGGGAGCTGTTTTTT. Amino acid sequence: CASSPGLVYTGELFF.

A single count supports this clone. The DNA for the CDR3 is TGTGCCAGCAGTGACAGGGGCGGTGGAAACACCATATATTTT. This codes for CASSDRGGGNTIYF. The rearrangement uses TRBV6-6 and TRBJ1-3; 8 bases line up with TRBD1. Germline loops: CDR1 MNHNY, CDR2 SVGAGI (reference sequence). The V segment lost 5 bases and the J segment 3 bases; nucleotides outside the gene matches: 3. The CDR3 totals 14 residues.

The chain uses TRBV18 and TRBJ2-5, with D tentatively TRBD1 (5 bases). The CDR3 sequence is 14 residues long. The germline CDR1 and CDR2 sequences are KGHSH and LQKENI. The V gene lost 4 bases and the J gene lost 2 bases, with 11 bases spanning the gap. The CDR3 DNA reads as TGTGCCAGCTCACAAAAAGACAGACAAGAGACCCAGTACTTC. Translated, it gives CASSQKDRQETQYF. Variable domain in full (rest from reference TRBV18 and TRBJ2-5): NAGVMQNPRHLVRRRGQEARLRCSPMKGHSHVYWYRQLPEEGLKFMVYLQKENIIDESGMPKERFSAEFPKEGPSILRIQQVVRGDSAAYFCASSQKDRQETQYFGPGTRLLVL.

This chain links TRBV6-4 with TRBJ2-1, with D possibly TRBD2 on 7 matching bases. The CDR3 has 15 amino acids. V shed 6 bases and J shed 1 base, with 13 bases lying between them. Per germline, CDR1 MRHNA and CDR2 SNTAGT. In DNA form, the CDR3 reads TGTGCCAGCAGCGTACAGGGAGGGTCCTACAATGAGCAGTTCTTC. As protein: CASSVQGGSYNEQFF.

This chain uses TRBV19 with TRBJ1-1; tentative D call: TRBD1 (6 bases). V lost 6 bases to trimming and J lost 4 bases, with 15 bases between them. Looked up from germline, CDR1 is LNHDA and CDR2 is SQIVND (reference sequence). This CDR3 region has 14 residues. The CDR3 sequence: CASRRTATFTEAFF. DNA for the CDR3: TGTGCCAGTAGGCGGACAGCGACCTTCACTGAAGCTTTCTTT. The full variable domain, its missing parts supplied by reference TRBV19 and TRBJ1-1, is DGGITQSPKYLFRKEGQNVTLSCEQNLNHDAMYWYRQDPGQGLRLIYYSQIVNDFQKGDIAEGYSVSREKKESFPLTVTSAQKNPTAFYLCASRRTATFTEAFFGQGTRLTVV.

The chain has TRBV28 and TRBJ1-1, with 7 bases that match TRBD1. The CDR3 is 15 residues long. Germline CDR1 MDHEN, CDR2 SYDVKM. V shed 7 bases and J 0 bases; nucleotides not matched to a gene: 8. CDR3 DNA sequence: TGTGCCAGCACCTCCCCCGGGACAGTGAACACTGAAGCTTTCTTT. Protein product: CASTSPGTVNTEAFF.

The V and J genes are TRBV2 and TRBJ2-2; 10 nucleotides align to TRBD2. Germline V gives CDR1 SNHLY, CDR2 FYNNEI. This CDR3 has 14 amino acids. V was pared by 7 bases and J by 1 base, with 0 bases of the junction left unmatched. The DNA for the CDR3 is TGTGCCAGCAAGCGGGGGGGGAACACCGGGGAGCTGTTTTTT. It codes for CASKRGGNTGELFF.

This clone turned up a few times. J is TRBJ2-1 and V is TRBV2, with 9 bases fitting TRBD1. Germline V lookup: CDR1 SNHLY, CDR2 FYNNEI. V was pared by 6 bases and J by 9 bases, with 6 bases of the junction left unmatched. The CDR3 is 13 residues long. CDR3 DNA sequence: TGTGCCAGCAGCACAGTACAGGGGGCTGAGCAGTTCTTC. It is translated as CASSTVQGAEQFF.

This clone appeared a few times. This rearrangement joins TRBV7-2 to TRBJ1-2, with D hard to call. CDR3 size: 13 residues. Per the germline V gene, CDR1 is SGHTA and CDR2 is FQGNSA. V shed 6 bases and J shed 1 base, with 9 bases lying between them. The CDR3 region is CASSPDNNYGYTF. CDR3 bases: TGTGCCAGCAGTCCAGACAATAACTATGGCTACACCTTC.

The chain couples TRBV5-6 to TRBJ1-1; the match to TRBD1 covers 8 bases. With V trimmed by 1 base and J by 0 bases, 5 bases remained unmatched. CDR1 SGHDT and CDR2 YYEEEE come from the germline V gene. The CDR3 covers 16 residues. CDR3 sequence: CASSLWDRPLNTEAFF. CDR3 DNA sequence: TGTGCCAGCAGCTTGTGGGACAGGCCACTGAACACTGAAGCTTTCTTT.

Here the CDR3 reads CASSPTRGAATDTQYF. The CDR3 bases are TGTGCCAGCAGCCCTACCCGGGGGGCAGCGACAGATACGCAGTATTTT. V usage is TRBV7-2 and J usage is TRBJ2-3; tentative D call: TRBD2 (7 bases). V lost 5 bases and J lost 3, with 18 bases in between. CDR3 length: 16 amino acids. In germline, CDR1 is SGHTA, CDR2 FQGNSA.

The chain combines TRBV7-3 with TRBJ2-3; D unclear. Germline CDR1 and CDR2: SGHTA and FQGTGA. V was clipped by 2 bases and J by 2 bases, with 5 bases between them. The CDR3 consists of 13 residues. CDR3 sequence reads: CASSLSSTDTQYF. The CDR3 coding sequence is TGTGCCAGCAGCTTATCTTCCACAGATACGCAGTATTTT.

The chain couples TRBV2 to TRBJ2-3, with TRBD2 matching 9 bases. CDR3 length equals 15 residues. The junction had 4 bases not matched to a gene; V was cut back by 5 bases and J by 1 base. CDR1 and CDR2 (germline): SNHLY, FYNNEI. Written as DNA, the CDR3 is TGTGCCAGCAGTCTGACTAGCGGCGGCACAGATACGCAGTATTTT. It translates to CASSLTSGGTDTQYF.

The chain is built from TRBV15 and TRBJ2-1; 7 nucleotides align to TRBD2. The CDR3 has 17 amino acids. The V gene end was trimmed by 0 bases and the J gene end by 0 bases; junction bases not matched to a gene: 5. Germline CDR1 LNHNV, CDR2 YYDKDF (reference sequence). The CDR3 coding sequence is TGTGCCACCAGCAGAGATCGTCAGCGGGGCTCCTACAATGAGCAGTTCTTC. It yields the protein CATSRDRQRGSYNEQFF.

The CDR3 DNA reads TGTGCCACCAGCAGAGAGGGCAGGGTGGACTATGGCTACACCTTC. The encoded protein is CATSREGRVDYGYTF. The chain has TRBV15 and TRBJ1-2; a possible D gene is TRBD1 (5 bases). This CDR3 is 15 amino acids long. The germline gives CDR1 LNHNV, CDR2 YYDKDF (reference sequence). Trimming took off 0 bases at V and 3 bases at J, with 11 bases between the two ends.

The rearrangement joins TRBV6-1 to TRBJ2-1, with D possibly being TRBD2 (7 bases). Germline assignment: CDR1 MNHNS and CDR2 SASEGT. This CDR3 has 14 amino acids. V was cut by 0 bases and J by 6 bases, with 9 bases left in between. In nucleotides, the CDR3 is TGTGCCAGCAGTGAAGCGGGGGGGCCCAATGAGCAGTTCTTC. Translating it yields CASSEAGGPNEQFF.

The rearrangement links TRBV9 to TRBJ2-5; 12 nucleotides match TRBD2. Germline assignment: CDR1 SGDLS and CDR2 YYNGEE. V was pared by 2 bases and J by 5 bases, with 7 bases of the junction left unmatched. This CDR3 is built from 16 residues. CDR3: CASSVDLAGGTETQYF. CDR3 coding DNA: TGTGCCAGCAGCGTTGACCTAGCGGGGGGGACGGAGACCCAGTACTTC. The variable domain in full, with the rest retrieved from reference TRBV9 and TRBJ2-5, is DSGVTQTPKHLITATGQRVTLRCSPRSGDLSVYWYQQSLDQGLQFLIQYYNGEERAKGNILERFSAQQFPDLHSELNLSSLELGDSALYFCASSVDLAGGTETQYFGPGTRLLVL.

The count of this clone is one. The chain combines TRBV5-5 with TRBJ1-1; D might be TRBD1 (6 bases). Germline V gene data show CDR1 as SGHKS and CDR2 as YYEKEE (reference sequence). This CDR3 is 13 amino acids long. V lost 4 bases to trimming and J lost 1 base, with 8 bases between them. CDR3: CASSRGGNTEAFF. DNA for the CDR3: TGTGCCAGCAGCCGAGGGGGGAACACTGAAGCTTTCTTT. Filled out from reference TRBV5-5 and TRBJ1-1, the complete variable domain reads DAGVTQSPTHLIKTRGQQVTLRCSPISGHKSVSWYQQVLGQGPQFIFQYYEKEERGRGNFPDRFSARQFPNYSSELNVNALLLGDSALYLCASSRGGNTEAFFGQGTRLTVV.

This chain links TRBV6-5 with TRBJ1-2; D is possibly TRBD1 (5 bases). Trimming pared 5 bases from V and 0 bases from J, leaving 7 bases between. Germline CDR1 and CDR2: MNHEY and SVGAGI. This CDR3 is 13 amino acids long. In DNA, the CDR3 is TGTGCCAGCAGTACAGGAGCTAACTATGGCTACACCTTC. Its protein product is CASSTGANYGYTF.

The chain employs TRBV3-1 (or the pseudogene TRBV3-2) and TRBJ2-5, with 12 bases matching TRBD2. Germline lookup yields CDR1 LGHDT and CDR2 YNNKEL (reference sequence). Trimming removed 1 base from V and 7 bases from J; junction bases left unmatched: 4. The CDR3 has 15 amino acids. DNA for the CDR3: TGTGCCAGCAGCCAAGGACAGACTAGCGGGGGGACCCAGTACTTC. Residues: CASSQGQTSGGTQYF.

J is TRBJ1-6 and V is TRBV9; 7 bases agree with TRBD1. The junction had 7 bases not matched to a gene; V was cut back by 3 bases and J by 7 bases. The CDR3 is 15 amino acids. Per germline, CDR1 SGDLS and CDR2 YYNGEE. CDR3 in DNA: TGTGCCAGCAGCGGAGGGACAGTCTACAATTCACCCCTCCACTTT. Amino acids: CASSGGTVYNSPLHF.